Presented here are 7 T cell receptor beta chains from one specimen sequenced in a study of metastatic and nonmetastatic thyroid tumors. None of the patients had undergone any treatment ahead of thyroid surgery. Using MiXCR, TCRdb reanalyzed the PCR reads. The sample lists more than 10,000 clones, roughly 28% occurring once. Sequencing was carried out using tumor tissue. The receptors here all came from a female donor with papillary thyroid cancer or a benign thyroid nodule (not recorded which). Some clones in this sample may be carry-over from other donors' samples.

The chain carries TRBV20-1 and TRBJ1-2; 7 nucleotides agree with TRBD1. This CDR3 is built from 12 residues. CDR1 is DFQATT and CDR2 is SNEGSKA in the germline V gene (reference sequence). Trimming cost V 6 bases and J 7 bases; bases outside gene matches: 8. This chain's CDR3 is CSAPRQGGGYTF. The DNA for the CDR3 is TGCAGTGCCCCTCGACAGGGTGGTGGCTACACCTTC.

In its sample, this clone was seen once. V usage is TRBV20-1 and J usage is TRBJ2-7; the match to TRBD2 covers 16 bases. Germline lookup yields CDR1 DFQATT and CDR2 SNEGSKA (reference sequence). The CDR3 is 16 amino acids. Trimming at V came to 6 bases and at J to 6 bases, leaving 11 bases not matched to a gene. As DNA, the CDR3 is TGCAGTGCCTCGGGACTAGCGGGAGGGCCGGGTAGCGAGCAGTACTTC. Translation: CSASGLAGGPGSEQYF.

This clone has more than one count but fewer than ten. This chain links TRBV19 with TRBJ1-2; perhaps TRBD1 as D (5 bases). The CDR3 has 14 residues. Trimming left V 3 bases short and J 4 bases short, with 12 bases between. CDR1 is LNHDA and CDR2 is SQIVND in the germline V gene (reference sequence). The chain's CDR3 is CASSIEGRGYGYTF. The CDR3 DNA reads TGTGCCAGTAGTATTGAGGGGAGGGGCTATGGCTACACCTTC.

J is TRBJ2-7 and V is TRBV6-1; D is uncertain. The germline V and J ends were trimmed by 8 bases and 2 bases, with 16 bases remaining between them. The CDR3 runs to 14 residues. CDR1 is MNHNS, CDR2 SASEGT, per germline. This CDR3 reads CASGSTTSPYEQYF. The CDR3 DNA reads TGTGCCAGCGGATCGACGACATCCCCCTACGAGCAGTACTTC.

The chain carries TRBV7-3 and TRBJ2-7; D possibly corresponds to TRBD1 (6 bases). This CDR3 is 14 amino acids long. From germline, CDR1 is SGHTA and CDR2 FQGTGA. V lost 2 bases and J 3 bases, leaving 11 bases between the germline ends. The CDR3 DNA follows: TGTGCCAGCAGCTTAGGCAGGGGTAACTACGAGCAGTACTTC. This encodes CASSLGRGNYEQYF.

The sample holds a few counts of this clone. CDR3 sequence reads: CASSLRRGLYGYTF. CDR3 nucleotides: TGTGCCAGCAGTTTACGTCGGGGGCTCTATGGCTACACCTTC. The rearrangement links TRBV28 to TRBJ1-2, with a weak D call TRBD1 (6 bases). Deletions cut 2 bases from V and 4 bases from J, with 11 bases between. The germline V gene has CDR1 MDHEN and CDR2 SYDVKM. This CDR3 is built from 14 residues.

By share, this clone counts as medium-sized (0.01 to 0.1%). The chain has TRBV11-3 and TRBJ2-7; possibly TRBD1 for D (6 bases). The CDR3 contains 14 residues. V lost 4 bases and J lost 5, with 15 bases in between. Germline V gene sequence: CDR1 SGHNT, CDR2 YENEEA. As DNA, the CDR3 is TGTGCCAGCAGCTCGGCCACAGGGTCTAACGAGCAGTACTTC. Protein: CASSSATGSNEQYF. Combining the CDR3 with reference TRBV11-3 and TRBJ2-7 gives the whole variable domain EAGVVQSPRYKIIEKKQPVAFWCNPISGHNTLYWYLQNLGQGPELLIRYENEEAVDDSQLPKDRFSAERLKGVDSTLKIQPAELGDSAVYLCASSSATGSNEQYFGPGTRLTVT.